This record concerns one T cell receptor (beta chain) sequence. Germline trimming cut 5 bases from V and 0 bases from J; bases unmatched to any gene: 6. The germline V gene encodes CDR1 SQVTM and CDR2 ANQGSEA. The CDR3 runs to 15 residues. This specimen belongs to a study of T-cell memory formation after mild COVID-19. Each CDR3 protein is one row after TCRdb ran MiXCR on the 5' RACE reads. The sample carries about 120,000 distinct CDR3 sequences, about 17% recorded once. The clonotype was recovered from an adult woman who had mild COVID-19 (a few samples of this study predate the infection). Cell type and time point are not known. Sequenced: PBMCs or a T cell subset sorted from them (not recorded which). V gene TRBV29-1 combines with J gene TRBJ2-1, with 8 bases that match TRBD2. CDR3 sequence reads: CSVRLSGSSYNEQFF. CDR3 sequence (DNA): TGCAGCGTTCGACTGAGCGGGAGCTCCTACAATGAGCAGTTCTTC.